This T cell receptor (beta chain) was profiled in a study of beta chain features in type 1 diabetes. Findings and limits, study-wide: Type 1 diabetes patients had TCRB CDR3s that were shorter (moderately but significantly so) in all four CD4+ subsets.

The sample holds a few counts of this clone. The antigen remains unidentified. The CDR3 spans 16 residues. The V and J ends lost 2 bases and 2 bases respectively, with 13 bases between them. Germline V gene sequence: CDR1 SGHTA, CDR2 FQGNSA. Reverse transcribing all isolated RNA meant expressed TCRB transcripts were sequenced. Assay used: immunoSEQ multiplex PCR; TCRdb lists only in-frame clones, some missing. Of 160,000 or so clones detected, roughly 9% appear once; the ten largest clones hold roughly 0.7%. This clonotype originated in a woman between 25 and 40 years old with type 1 diabetes. The sequenced sample was central memory CD4+ T cells from blood. The chain uses TRBV7-2 and TRBJ1-5; D unclear. For the CDR3, the DNA is TGTGCCAGCAGCTTACTAGGCTCCCACGGCAATCAGCCCCAGCATTTT. Protein product: CASSLLGSHGNQPQHF.